Below, 25 T cell receptor beta chains from the same sample are listed, as sequenced in a study of T cells after yellow fever vaccination. In TCRdb, the 5' RACE reads were re-called with MiXCR into one record per CDR3 protein. The sample records about 350,000 distinct CDR3 sequences, around 12% being singletons. The sequencing used CD4+ T cells sorted from PBMCs, collected 15 days after the yellow fever booster vaccination. The receptors here all came from a man younger than 30 who received the YFV17D yellow fever vaccine.

The rearrangement joins TRBV3-1 to TRBJ2-2; D tentatively fits TRBD1 or TRBD2 (7 bases each). The V gene's germline CDR1 is LGHDT and CDR2 YNNKEL (reference sequence). The CDR3 sequence is 19 residues long. The V gene lost 1 base and the J gene lost 5 bases, with 23 bases spanning the gap. CDR3 bases: TGTGCCAGCAGCCAAGGGCTTCCAGGGGGGGTAGCAGGGACCGGGGAGCTGTTTTTT. It codes for CASSQGLPGGVAGTGELFF.

V and J are TRBV25-1 and TRBJ2-7, with 7 positions matching TRBD2. CDR1 is MGHDK, CDR2 SYGVNS, per germline. The trim removed 4 bases at V and 4 bases at J, leaving 7 bases unmatched. CDR3 length: 14 amino acids. The CDR3 is CASSGDRGGYEQYF. CDR3 sequence (DNA): TGTGCCAGCAGTGGCGATAGGGGAGGGTACGAGCAGTACTTC.

This clonotype was detected only a few times. The chain couples TRBV4-1 to TRBJ2-7; D is perhaps TRBD1 (5 bases). This CDR3 is built from 15 residues. V shed 0 bases and J shed 2 bases, with 11 bases lying between them. CDR1 MGHRA and CDR2 YSYEKL come from the germline V gene. The CDR3 spells CASSQDLQGPYEQYV. DNA of the CDR3: TGCGCCAGCAGCCAAGATTTGCAGGGCCCCTACGAGCAGTACGTC.

The rearrangement joins TRBV18 to TRBJ2-1; weak D call: TRBD1 (5 bases). Trimming took 3 bases from V and 8 from J, leaving 11 bases between them. This CDR3 region has 13 residues. Germline CDR1 KGHSH, CDR2 LQKENI. The CDR3 bases are TGTGCCAGCTCACCTCAGGGTAAAGATGAGCAGTTCTTC. Protein: CASSPQGKDEQFF.

In its sample, this clonotype was seen many times. The V and J genes are TRBV27 and TRBJ1-5, with 8 bases that match TRBD1. There are 14 residues in the CDR3. Losses at the gene ends were 2 bases for V and 5 bases for J; bases not matched to a gene: 2. CDR1 and CDR2 from the germline V gene are MNHEY and SMNVEV (reference sequence). CDR3 DNA sequence: TGTGCCAGCAGTTTAGCAGGGGGCGATCAGCCCCAGCATTTT. Protein sequence: CASSLAGGDQPQHF.

This clonotype came up a few times. The DNA for the CDR3 is TGTGCCAGCAGCGTAGTGGGGGCCGGGGATACGCAGTATTTT. Its protein is CASSVVGAGDTQYF. J is TRBJ2-3 and V is TRBV12-3 or TRBV12-4, with D perhaps matching TRBD1 (6 bases). Between the trimmed V and J ends, which lost 6 bases and 6 bases, there was a span of 16 bases. The CDR3 has 14 amino acids.

This clonotype was observed a few times. The V gene is TRBV19, the J gene TRBJ2-3, with 15 positions matching TRBD2. This CDR3 comprises 13 residues. V lost 10 bases to trimming and J lost 9 bases; unmatched junction nucleotides: 5. Germline CDR1 LNHDA, CDR2 SQIVND (reference sequence). The CDR3 bases are TGTGCCACCAGGACTAGCGGGGGGGCGACGCAGTATTTT. Translated, it gives CATRTSGGATQYF.

This clonotype was picked up a small number of times. The rearrangement links TRBV20-1 to TRBJ2-5; 10 nucleotides match TRBD2. The CDR3 consists of 15 residues. The V gene's germline CDR1 is DFQATT and CDR2 SNEGSKA (reference sequence). After removal of 3 bases from V and 5 bases from J, the junction contained 9 bases not matched to a gene. CDR3 protein: CSARNSGGPGETQYF. In DNA, the CDR3 is TGCAGTGCTAGGAATAGCGGGGGGCCGGGGGAGACCCAGTACTTC.

The rearrangement joins TRBV10-2 to TRBJ1-1; no clear D. The V and J ends lost 6 bases and 4 bases respectively, with 15 bases between them. This CDR3 has 14 amino acids. Germline CDR1 is WSHSY and CDR2 is SAAADI. CDR3 DNA: TGCGCCAGCAGGCTCTCTGTAGGGTTCACTGAAGCTTTCTTT. Protein: CASRLSVGFTEAFF.

This clonotype was counted a few times. The rearrangement joins TRBV20-1 to TRBJ1-6; D is possibly TRBD1 (5 bases). Germline loops: CDR1 DFQATT, CDR2 SNEGSKA (reference sequence). Trimming took off 6 bases at V and 8 bases at J, with 14 bases between the two ends. The CDR3 spans 13 residues. The CDR3, as DNA: TGCAGTGCCCTGGGCCGGGGGTATTCACCCCTCCACTTT. It yields the protein CSALGRGYSPLHF.

In its sample, this clonotype was seen a few times. J is TRBJ2-5 and V is TRBV10-3, with D perhaps given as TRBD1 or TRBD2 (5 bases each). The V and J ends lost 2 bases and 4 bases respectively, with 5 bases between them. CDR1 and CDR2 (germline): ENHRY, SYGVKD. The CDR3 consists of 12 residues. The CDR3 region has the DNA TGTGCCATCAGTGAGGGGGGAGAGACCCAGTACTTC. As protein: CAISEGGETQYF.

This chain joins TRBV6-1 and TRBJ2-1; 8 bases line up with TRBD2. The CDR3 length is 15 residues. CDR1 is MNHNS and CDR2 is SASEGT in the germline V gene. J gave up 8 bases and V 1 base, and 7 bases lay outside the gene matches. CDR3 sequence reads: CASSEGERGFDEQFF. The CDR3 nucleotides are TGTGCCAGCAGTGAAGGGGAGCGGGGGTTTGATGAGCAGTTCTTC.

A few counts support this clonotype. V and J are TRBV4-3 and TRBJ1-4, with D perhaps matching TRBD1 (5 bases). The V end was cut by 1 base, the J end by 6 bases, with 9 bases between. This CDR3 is built from 14 residues. Germline CDR1 is LGHNA and CDR2 is YSLEER. Here the CDR3 reads CASSQGGRDEKLFF. CDR3 coding DNA: TGCGCCAGCAGCCAAGGTGGCAGGGATGAAAAACTGTTTTTT.

The rearrangement links TRBV7-6 to TRBJ1-1; D is perhaps TRBD1 (6 bases). The ends were cut back, 3 bases at V and 0 bases at J, with 11 bases in the middle. The CDR3 spans 15 residues. CDR1 is SGHVS and CDR2 is FNYEAQ in the germline V gene. CDR3 nucleotides: TGTGCCAGCAGCTTGAGGGGGGCTGTGAACACTGAAGCTTTCTTT. This sequence encodes CASSLRGAVNTEAFF.

Concerning this clonotype: One base away lies a much larger clone, so this may be a sequencing read error. The J gene is TRBJ2-5, the V gene TRBV10-1; D may be TRBD1 or TRBD2 (5 bases each). The CDR3 has 13 residues. Per the germline V gene, CDR1 is WNHNN and CDR2 is SYGVQD (reference sequence). CDR3 region: CAGSEGHQETQYF. CDR3 sequence (DNA): TGCGCCGGCAGTGAGGGACACCAAGAGACCCAGTACTTC.

This chain links TRBV2 with TRBJ1-2; 8 bases align to TRBD1. Germline CDR1 is SNHLY and CDR2 is FYNNEI. This CDR3 is built from 14 residues. J was trimmed by 4 bases and V by 6 bases; bases with no gene match: 7. The CDR3 DNA reads as TGTGCCAGCAGCGATCGGACAGGGTCCTATGGCTACACCTTC. Amino acids: CASSDRTGSYGYTF. Variable domain in full (rest from reference TRBV2 and TRBJ1-2): EPEVTQTPSHQVTQMGQEVILRCVPISNHLYFYWYRQILGQKVEFLVSFYNNEISEKSEIFDDQFSVERPDGSNFTLKIRSTKLEDSAMYFCASSDRTGSYGYTFGSGTRLTVV.

This clonotype occurred a few times. The V and J genes are TRBV7-2 and TRBJ1-1; D gene unclear. This CDR3 has 14 amino acids. Germline V gene lookup returns CDR1 SGHTA and CDR2 FQGNSA. V was trimmed by 2 bases and J by 4 bases, leaving 11 bases between them. The CDR3 bases are TGTGCCAGCAGCTTAACCCCCCGGGGCACTGAAGCTTTCTTT. Protein sequence: CASSLTPRGTEAFF.

The chain couples TRBV20-1 to TRBJ2-2; TRBD2 matches at 8 bases. The germline CDR1 and CDR2 sequences are DFQATT and SNEGSKA (reference sequence). This CDR3 contains 13 residues. The trim removed 8 bases at V and 5 bases at J, leaving 7 bases unmatched. The CDR3 reads CSPEAGATGELFF. In nucleotides, the CDR3 is TGCAGTCCAGAAGCGGGGGCTACCGGGGAGCTGTTTTTT.

This clonotype appeared a few times. The chain links TRBV5-1 to TRBJ2-2; a possible D gene is TRBD1 (5 bases). This CDR3 is built from 16 residues. Trimming left V 0 bases short and J 9 bases short, with 18 bases between. Looked up from germline, CDR1 is SGHRS and CDR2 is YFSETQ. The CDR3 DNA is TGCGCCAGCAGCTTGGAGGCCCAGTTGACAGCCCGGGAGCTGTTTTTT. Its protein is CASSLEAQLTARELFF.

As regards this clonotype: Compared with germline, one end of the junction differs, possibly owing to a read error. The V call is TRBV20-1, the J call TRBJ2-5, with 8 nucleotides matching TRBD2. Germline V CDR1 and CDR2: DFQATT, SNEGSKA (reference sequence). This CDR3 spans 13 amino acids. CDR3 residues: CSATFGGGETQYF. The CDR3 nucleotides are TGCAGTGCTACTTTCGGGGGGGGTGAGACCCAGTATTTC.

This clonotype was observed a handful of times. The V gene is TRBV20-1, the J gene TRBJ2-5; 7 nucleotides align to TRBD2. The CDR3 has 14 residues. The germline V gene encodes CDR1 DFQATT and CDR2 SNEGSKA (reference sequence). J lost 1 base, V lost 3 bases, and 5 bases had no gene match. CDR3 protein: CSASRGDLQETQYF. The CDR3, as DNA: TGCAGTGCTAGTCGGGGGGACCTCCAAGAGACCCAGTACTTC.

This clonotype was detected only a few times. V gene TRBV18 combines with J gene TRBJ1-4, with D perhaps TRBD1 (5 bases). CDR3 length equals 14 residues. V was clipped by 6 bases and J by 8 bases, with 16 bases between them. The germline gives CDR1 KGHSH, CDR2 LQKENI. CDR3 nucleotide sequence: TGTGCCAGCTCCCGGGACCCGAGGGGAGAAAAACTGTTTTTT. It codes for CASSRDPRGEKLFF.

This chain connects TRBV7-2 to TRBJ2-1, with TRBD1 as a possible D gene (6 bases). Germline CDR1 and CDR2: SGHTA and FQGNSA. This CDR3 contains 14 residues. Trimming took off 1 base at V and 9 bases at J, with 13 bases between the two ends. This CDR3 is CASSLVWGPGEQFF. Here the CDR3 DNA reads TGTGCCAGCAGCTTAGTCTGGGGGCCCGGTGAGCAGTTCTTC.

This clonotype was seen only a few times. The rearrangement uses TRBV5-1 and TRBJ2-2; TRBD2 matches 9 bases. The CDR3 consists of 14 residues. J lost 0 bases, V lost 9 bases, and 3 bases had no gene match. Germline V gene lookup returns CDR1 SGHRS and CDR2 YFSETQ. The CDR3 DNA reads as TGCGCCACCCGGACTAGCGCGAACACCGGGGAGCTGTTTTTT. This encodes CATRTSANTGELFF. The full variable domain, its missing parts supplied by reference TRBV5-1 and TRBJ2-2, is KAGVTQTPRYLIKTRGQQVTLSCSPISGHRSVSWYQQTPGQGLQFLFEYFSETQRNKGNFPGRFSGRQFSNSRSEMNVSTLELGDSALYLCATRTSANTGELFFGEGSRLTVL.

The gene calls are TRBV5-6 and TRBJ2-5; 11 nucleotides line up with TRBD2. This CDR3 has 17 amino acids. J lost 4 bases, V lost 1 base, and 9 bases had no gene match. Germline lookup yields CDR1 SGHDT and CDR2 YYEEEE. The CDR3 bases are TGTGCCAGCAGCTTGATGGTAGCGGGGGGGACTGGAGAGACCCAGTACTTC. Protein product: CASSLMVAGGTGETQYF.